This T cell receptor (beta chain) is drawn from a study of cytomegalovirus exposure and HLA in healthy donors. Trimming cost V 4 bases and J 1 base, with 11 bases left between them. The CDR3 consists of 13 residues. Germline values: CDR1 GTSNPN, CDR2 SVGIG (reference sequence). This clone showed up just once. PCR involved 60 Vbeta and 13 Jbeta primers. Profiled with immunoSEQ multiplex PCR; TCRdb holds only in-frame clones, not every one. The table has about 150,000 clones, approximately 69% seen once. V is TRBV30 and J is TRBJ2-7, with a possible D match to TRBD1 (6 bases). This clonotype was sampled from a young man in good health and CMV-seronegative. Input material: PBMCs. The CDR3 reads CAWTGEVSYEQYF. The CDR3, as DNA: TGTGCCTGGACAGGGGAAGTGTCCTACGAGCAGTACTTC.